The 15 T cell receptor beta chains presented below share a single source sample, sequenced in a study of human T cells and chemical hapten exposure. TCRdb analysed the RACE reads with MiXCR anew, one entry per CDR3 protein. The profile covers nearly 350,000 distinct CDR3 sequences, with about 7% appearing a single time and 7% to 10% taken by the ten largest. Regarding time point: patch test 1, 2 weeks after DPC sensitization. This sample's treatment: therapeutic diphenylcyclopropenone sensitization with weekly scalp DPC. The sequencing used whole blood, collected in connection with sensitization to the hapten diphenylcyclopropenone (DPC). The receptors here all came from a woman between 18 and 29 years old with alopecia areata. Some clones in this sample may be carry-over from other donors' samples.

This clonotype showed up many times. The chain combines TRBV29-1 with TRBJ2-7; D possibly corresponds to TRBD2 (5 bases). The germline V and J ends were trimmed by 4 bases and 4 bases, with 8 bases remaining between them. CDR1 is SQVTM, CDR2 ANQGSEA, per germline. The CDR3 totals 11 residues. Written as DNA, the CDR3 is TGCAGCGTTGGGGGAGAATACGAGCAGTACTTC. Amino acid sequence: CSVGGEYEQYF.

This clonotype showed up many times. The rearrangement uses TRBV20-1 and TRBJ2-7; maybe TRBD2 (6 bases). The CDR3 spans 14 residues. Germline V CDR1 and CDR2: DFQATT, SNEGSKA (reference sequence). V was trimmed by 2 bases and J by 0 bases, leaving 11 bases between them. CDR3 in DNA: TGCAGTGCTAGAAGGGACTTCAGCTCCTACGAGCAGTACTTC. This gives the protein CSARRDFSSYEQYF.

In its sample, this clonotype was seen a few times. The chain recombines TRBV5-4 with TRBJ1-2, with TRBD1 matching 7 bases. V lost 4 bases to trimming and J lost 4 bases; unmatched junction nucleotides: 10. Germline V lookup: CDR1 SGHNT, CDR2 YYREEE (reference sequence). This CDR3 comprises 15 residues. CDR3 coding DNA: TGTGCCAGCAGCATTGGGAACAGGGGTCGCTATGGCTACACCTTC. Its protein product is CASSIGNRGRYGYTF.

This clonotype came up a few times. The chain uses TRBV29-1 and TRBJ1-1; 11 bases fit TRBD1. The germline V gene has CDR1 SQVTM and CDR2 ANQGSEA. V shed 8 bases, J shed 5 bases, and the junction held 7 bases outside the gene matches. This CDR3 is built from 13 residues. CDR3 coding DNA: TGCAGCACTGGACAGGGGGCGCGAACTGAAGCTTTCTTT. Residues: CSTGQGARTEAFF. Based on the CDR3 plus reference TRBV29-1 and TRBJ1-1, the full variable domain is SAVISQKPSRDICQRGTSLTIQCQVDSQVTMMFWYRQQPGQSLTLIATANQGSEATYESGFVIDKFPISRPNLTFSTLTVSNMSPEDSSIYLCSTGQGARTEAFFGQGTRLTVV.

The chain recombines TRBV4-3 with TRBJ2-4; D is perhaps TRBD1 (5 bases). The V gene lost 6 bases and the J gene lost 8 bases, with 14 bases spanning the gap. CDR1 and CDR2 from the germline V gene are LGHNA and YSLEER. This CDR3 has 13 amino acids. CDR3 bases: TGCGCCAGCAGTCCCGTGCAGGGCTACATTCAGTACTTC. Translating gives CASSPVQGYIQYF.

V is TRBV12-3 or TRBV12-4 and J is TRBJ2-3; maybe TRBD2 (7 bases). The germline V and J ends were trimmed by 6 bases and 5 bases, with 27 bases remaining between them. The CDR3 loop spans 18 amino acids. CDR3 bases: TGTGCCAGCAGCTCTGGCAAGGGGGGGAGTAACCCAAGAGATACGCAGTATTTT. Translated, it gives CASSSGKGGSNPRDTQYF.

This clonotype was counted many times. J is TRBJ1-1 and V is TRBV6-2 or TRBV6-3; D unclear. The CDR3 is 13 residues long. Trimming cost V 2 bases and J 5 bases, with 9 bases left between them. Germline V gene sequence: CDR1 MNHEY, CDR2 SVGEGT. CDR3 sequence: CASSYPTGTEAFF. The CDR3 coding sequence is TGTGCCAGCAGTTACCCGACGGGGACTGAAGCTTTCTTT.

The J gene is TRBJ1-5, the V gene TRBV18; possibly TRBD1 for D (5 bases). CDR1 and CDR2 from the germline V gene are KGHSH and LQKENI. The CDR3 has 15 amino acids. Deletions cut 3 bases from V and 4 bases from J, with 13 bases between. Written as DNA, the CDR3 is TGTGCCAGCTCACCGAACGACAGTAAGAATCAGCCCCAGCATTTT. This sequence encodes CASSPNDSKNQPQHF.

There are a few counts of this clonotype. The chain links TRBV2 to TRBJ1-5; TRBD1 agrees at 7 bases. This CDR3 is built from 14 residues. J was trimmed by 5 bases and V by 6 bases; bases with no gene match: 7. Looked up from germline, CDR1 is SNHLY and CDR2 is FYNNEI. CDR3 region: CASRYLQGHQPQHF. CDR3 DNA sequence: TGTGCCAGCAGATACCTACAGGGGCATCAGCCCCAGCATTTT.

In its sample, this clonotype was seen many times. V usage is TRBV6-5 and J usage is TRBJ2-2; no clear D. CDR3 length: 11 amino acids. Trimming stripped 6 bases from V and 5 bases from J, with 4 bases between. Germline CDR1 and CDR2: MNHEY and SVGAGI. The CDR3 region is CASRRTGELFF. CDR3 nucleotides: TGTGCCAGCAGACGGACCGGGGAGCTGTTTTTT.

This clonotype showed up many times. The V call is TRBV7-2, the J call TRBJ1-6; no reliable D call. V was clipped by 1 base and J by 8 bases, with 12 bases between them. The CDR3 runs 15 residues. Germline V gene data show CDR1 as SGHTA and CDR2 as FQGNSA. The CDR3 reads CASSLGGRGDSPLHF. The CDR3 nucleotides are TGTGCCAGCAGCTTAGGTGGCCGGGGAGATTCACCCCTCCACTTT.

This chain connects TRBV6-1 to TRBJ2-3, with 8 bases lining up with TRBD1. J was trimmed by 1 base and V by 6 bases; bases with no gene match: 9. From germline, CDR1 is MNHNS and CDR2 SASEGT. The CDR3 runs 16 residues. The CDR3 DNA sequence: TGTGCCAGCAGACGAGACAGGGGAGCGGGCACAGATACGCAGTATTTT. Its translation: CASRRDRGAGTDTQYF.

This clonotype was counted ten times or more. The chain couples TRBV10-3 to TRBJ2-6; 7 nucleotides agree with TRBD1. The V gene end was trimmed by 3 bases and the J gene end by 4 bases; junction bases not matched to a gene: 3. CDR1 is ENHRY, CDR2 SYGVKD, per germline. The CDR3 has 15 amino acids. CDR3 sequence: CAISDTGVGANVLTF. The CDR3 DNA reads as TGTGCCATCAGTGATACAGGGGTCGGGGCCAACGTCCTGACTTTC.

The chain couples TRBV2 to TRBJ1-4, with D possibly being TRBD1 (5 bases). In germline, CDR1 is SNHLY, CDR2 FYNNEI. CDR3 length equals 15 residues. V was clipped by 1 base and J by 7 bases, with 13 bases between them. CDR3 DNA sequence: TGTGCCAGCAGTGAAGGACAGTCCAACCTTGAAAAACTGTTTTTT. As protein: CASSEGQSNLEKLFF.

The sample holds many counts of this clonotype. This chain uses TRBV6-2 or TRBV6-3 with TRBJ2-2; 10 bases are shared with TRBD2. CDR1 is MNHEY, CDR2 SVGEGT, per germline. CDR3 length: 17 amino acids. V lost 7 bases, J lost 10 bases, and 18 bases stayed unmatched. In DNA, the CDR3 is TGTGCCAGCACCTCAATAGCGGGGGGAGGTATTGATGCGGAGCTGTTTTTT. Its protein product is CASTSIAGGGIDAELFF.